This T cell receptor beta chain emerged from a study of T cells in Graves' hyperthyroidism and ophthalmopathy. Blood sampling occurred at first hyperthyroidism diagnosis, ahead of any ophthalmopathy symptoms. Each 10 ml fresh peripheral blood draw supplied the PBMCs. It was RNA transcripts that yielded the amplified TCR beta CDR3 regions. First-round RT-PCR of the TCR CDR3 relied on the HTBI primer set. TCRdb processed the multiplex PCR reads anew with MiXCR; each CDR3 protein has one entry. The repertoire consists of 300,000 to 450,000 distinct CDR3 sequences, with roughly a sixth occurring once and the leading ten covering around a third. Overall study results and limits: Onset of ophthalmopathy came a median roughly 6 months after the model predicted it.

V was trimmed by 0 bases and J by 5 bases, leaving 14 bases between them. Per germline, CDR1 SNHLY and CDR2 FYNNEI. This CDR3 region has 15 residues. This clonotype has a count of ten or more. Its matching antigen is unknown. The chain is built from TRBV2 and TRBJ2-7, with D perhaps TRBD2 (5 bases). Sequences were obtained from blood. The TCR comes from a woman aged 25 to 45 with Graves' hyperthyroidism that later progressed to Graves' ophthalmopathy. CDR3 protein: CASSEAARADDEQYF. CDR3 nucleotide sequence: TGTGCCAGCAGTGAAGCAGCGAGGGCAGATGACGAGCAGTACTTC.